This is a list of T cell receptor beta chains from one sample in a study of human T cells and chemical hapten exposure. Via MiXCR, TCRdb re-called the 5' RACE reads, giving one row per CDR3 protein. The sample includes tens of thousands of distinct CDR3 sequences, 6% to 8.5% of them seen just once. The receptors were gathered from a male donor in good health. The CDR3 runs from the conserved cysteine through the conserved F or W. D genes are given only for firm matches. The size of a clone is reported for some rows only, either as once, few or many, or as a class for expanded clones.

clone_size: few
d_call: NA
j_call: TRBJ1-4
v_call: TRBV7-9
cdr3_aa: CASSRSGANEKLFF

clone_size: NA
d_call: NA
j_call: TRBJ2-5
v_call: TRBV12-3/TRBV12-4
cdr3_aa: CASSPGTGGINPTSGRLGETQYF

clone_size: many
d_call: TRBD2
j_call: TRBJ2-7
v_call: TRBV7-2
cdr3_aa: CASSPGLAGVPEQYF

clone_size: NA
d_call: NA
j_call: TRBJ2-7
v_call: TRBV3-1
cdr3_aa: CASSQGYGTYEQYF

clone_size: few
d_call: NA
j_call: TRBJ2-2
v_call: TRBV7-9
cdr3_aa: CASRLTGELFF

clone_size: few
d_call: NA
j_call: TRBJ2-1
v_call: TRBV7-9
cdr3_aa: CASSSLAQGKSYNEQFF

clone_size: NA
d_call: NA
j_call: TRBJ1-1
v_call: TRBV5-4
cdr3_aa: CASSFVEALNTEAFF

clone_size: few
d_call: TRBD1
j_call: TRBJ1-5
v_call: TRBV27
cdr3_aa: CANPGGCSNQPQHF

clone_size: many
d_call: NA
j_call: TRBJ1-1
v_call: TRBV5-1
cdr3_aa: CASSLEPAGTPNAEAFF

clone_size: few
d_call: NA
j_call: TRBJ1-6
v_call: TRBV12-3/TRBV12-4
cdr3_aa: CASQRSRFNSPLHF